These T cell receptor beta chains were read from a single sample in a study of blood T cell repertoires in COVID-19. The table came from immunoSEQ multiplex PCR; TCRdb's copy has only in-frame clones and leaves some out. Seen here are fewer than 100,000 clones, 91% observed once, and the top ten hold about 1.9%. The sample consisted of peripheral blood. All receptors derive from a woman aged 50 to 60 in a cohort sampled during active COVID-19. The CDR3 runs from the conserved cysteine through the conserved F or W. The order of the fields is D gene, J gene, V gene, clone size, CDR3 protein, CDR3 DNA. D genes are given only for firm matches. Not every row has a clone size; where given, it reads once, few, many or a size class.

TRBD2 | TRBJ2-1 | TRBV19 | . | CASAGLGFVEQFF | TGTGCCAGTGCCGGACTAGGATTCGTGGAGCAGTTCTTC
TRBD1 | TRBJ2-3 | TRBV6-5 | . | CASNPGGRDTQYF | TGTGCCAGCAATCCAGGGGGCAGAGATACGCAGTATTTT
TRBD2 | TRBJ2-1 | TRBV6-5 | . | CASKYSGGGNEQFF | TGTGCCAGCAAGTATAGCGGGGGGGGAAATGAGCAGTTCTTC
. | TRBJ2-2 | TRBV6-4 | . | CATRETNTGELFF | TGTGCCACCCGGGAAACTAACACCGGGGAGCTGTTTTTT
TRBD1 | TRBJ1-6 | TRBV4-1 | . | CASSQGQGKMDSPLHF | TGCGCCAGCAGCCAAGGACAGGGTAAAATGGATTCACCCCTCCACTTT
TRBD1 | TRBJ1-2 | TRBV19 | . | CASSLTGIGYGYTF | TGTGCCAGTAGCCTGACAGGGATCGGCTATGGCTACACCTTC
. | TRBJ1-1 | TRBV5-8 | . | CASKLGLGAREAFF | TGTGCCAGCAAACTTGGACTGGGAGCCAGGGAAGCTTTCTTT
. | TRBJ1-1 | TRBV5-1 | . | CASSLGGRVAEAFF | TGCGCCAGCAGCTTGGGGGGCAGGGTGGCTGAAGCTTTCTTT
TRBD1 | TRBJ2-7 | TRBV9 | once | CASSVKGTGKRYEQYF | TGTGCCAGCAGCGTAAAAGGGACAGGGAAGAGGTACGAGCAGTACTTC
. | TRBJ2-1 | TRBV7-2 | . | CASSLGPGEQFF | TGTGCCAGCAGCTTAGGGCCTGGCGAGCAGTTCTTC
TRBD1 | TRBJ2-7 | TRBV28 | . | CASSLFRRGGAQYF | TGTGCCAGCAGTTTATTTCGTCGAGGGGGCGCGCAGTACTTC
TRBD1 | TRBJ1-4 | TRBV7-9 | . | CASSRDRAEKLFF | TGTGCCAGCAGCCGGGACAGGGCTGAAAAACTGTTTTTT
. | TRBJ1-2 | TRBV7-9 | . | CASSPREKTGLMAGYTF | TGTGCCAGCAGCCCCCGGGAAAAGACAGGACTGATGGCCGGCTACACCTTC
TRBD2 | TRBJ2-2 | TRBV10-3 | . | CAITPGLAGTGELFF | TGTGCCATCACCCCGGGACTAGCGGGAACCGGGGAGCTGTTTTTT
TRBD1 | TRBJ2-7 | TRBV5-1 | . | CASSLEGTGYPQEQYF | TGCGCCAGCAGCTTGGAAGGGACAGGTTATCCTCAGGAGCAGTACTTC
. | TRBJ2-2 | TRBV4-1 | . | CASSKDPGPSAGELFF | TGCGCCAGCAGCAAAGATCCGGGTCCCTCGGCCGGGGAGCTGTTTTTT
. | TRBJ2-7 | TRBV5-1 | few | CASSLGEAYEQYF | TGCGCCAGCAGCTTGGGAGAGGCCTACGAGCAGTACTTC
. | TRBJ2-7 | TRBV6-5 | . | CASSYGDTSSYEQYF | TGTGCCAGCAGTTACGGGGACACCAGCTCCTACGAGCAGTACTTC
TRBD1 | TRBJ1-1 | TRBV12-3/TRBV12-4 | once | CASTQTGGTEAFF | TGTGCCAGCACCCAGACAGGGGGCACTGAAGCTTTCTTT
. | TRBJ2-1 | TRBV7-9 | . | CASSRGIEQFF | TGTGCCAGCAGCCGGGGGATCGAACAGTTCTTC
TRBD2 | TRBJ2-3 | TRBV4-1 | . | CASSQDGGGAPDTQYF | TGCGCCAGCAGCCAAGATGGCGGGGGGGCCCCAGATACGCAGTATTTT
TRBD1 | TRBJ1-2 | TRBV28 | . | CASSLDRGNGYTF | TGTGCCAGCAGTTTGGACAGGGGAAATGGCTACACCTTC
TRBD2 | TRBJ2-7 | TRBV6-2/TRBV6-3 | . | CASSYSGGINNEQYF | TGTGCCAGCAGTTACTCGGGGGGGATTAACAACGAGCAGTACTTC
. | TRBJ1-2 | TRBV19 | few | CASSIKINYGYTF | TGTGCCAGTAGTATTAAAATTAACTATGGCTACACCTTC
TRBD1 | TRBJ1-5 | TRBV27 | . | CASSASTGGNQPQHF | TGTGCCAGCTCCGCTTCAACAGGGGGTAATCAGCCCCAGCATTTT
. | TRBJ1-6 | TRBV28 | . | CASSFGGADNSPLHF | TGTGCCAGCAGTTTCGGGGGGGCTGACAATTCACCCCTCCACTTT
. | TRBJ2-1 | TRBV12-5 | . | CASGLTTGVKQFF | TGTGCTAGTGGTTTGACGACAGGCGTTAAGCAGTTCTTC
. | TRBJ2-3 | TRBV5-1 | . | CASSFSTVTDTQYF | TGCGCCAGCAGCTTTTCGACAGTCACAGATACGCAGTATTTT
. | TRBJ1-6 | TRBV18 | . | CASSPATVKNSPLHF | TGTGCCAGCTCACCAGCGACAGTAAAGAATTCACCCCTCCACTTT
TRBD1 | TRBJ2-1 | TRBV19 | . | CASSTPGTGGYNEQFF | TGTGCCAGTAGTACTCCGGGAACAGGGGGGTACAATGAGCAGTTCTTC
. | TRBJ1-2 | TRBV24-1 | . | CATSLTGSSYGYTF | TGTGCCACCAGCCTCACAGGATCCTCCTATGGCTACACCTTC
TRBD2 | TRBJ2-2 | TRBV7-3 | once | CASRQLAGGAGELFF | TGTGCCAGCAGGCAACTAGCGGGAGGGGCCGGGGAGCTGTTTTTT
TRBD2 | TRBJ2-2 | TRBV7-8 | . | CASSLLREYVGELFF | TGTGCCAGCAGCTTATTGCGGGAGTACGTCGGGGAGCTGTTTTTT
. | TRBJ2-3 | TRBV27 | . | CASSLFQGTSTDTQYF | TGTGCCAGCAGTTTATTCCAGGGAACTAGCACAGATACGCAGTATTTT